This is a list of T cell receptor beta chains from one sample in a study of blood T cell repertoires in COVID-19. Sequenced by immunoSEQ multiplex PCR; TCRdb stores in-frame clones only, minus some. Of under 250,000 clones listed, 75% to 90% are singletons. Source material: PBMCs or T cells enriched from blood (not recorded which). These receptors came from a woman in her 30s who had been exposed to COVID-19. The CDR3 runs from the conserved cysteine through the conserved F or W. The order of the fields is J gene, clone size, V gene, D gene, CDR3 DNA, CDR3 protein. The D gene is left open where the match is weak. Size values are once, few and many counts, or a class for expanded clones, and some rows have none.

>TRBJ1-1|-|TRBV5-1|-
TGCGCCAGCAGCTTGGCCGGGAGCGAAGCTTTCTTT
CASSLAGSEAFF
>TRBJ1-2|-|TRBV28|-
TGTGCCAGCCGACAGGCCCCAGCTAACTATGGCTACACCTTC
CASRQAPANYGYTF
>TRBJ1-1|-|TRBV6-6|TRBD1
TGTGCCAGCAGTTACACCTCACCGGGACAGGGGACTGAAGCTTTCTTT
CASSYTSPGQGTEAFF
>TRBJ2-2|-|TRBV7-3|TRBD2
TGTGCCAGCAGCTTAGGGCTAGCGGCAAACACCGGGGAGCTGTTTTTT
CASSLGLAANTGELFF
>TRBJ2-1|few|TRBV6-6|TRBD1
TGTGCCAGCAGCCTGACAGGGGGATCCTACAATGAGCAGTTCTTC
CASSLTGGSYNEQFF
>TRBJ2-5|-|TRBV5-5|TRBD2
TGTGCCAGCAGCTCCCTCGGGACTAGCGGGAGGGCCGGAGAGACCCAGTACTTC
CASSSLGTSGRAGETQYF
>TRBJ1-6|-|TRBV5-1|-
TGCGCCAGCAGCTTGGCAGGGGTGGTATATTCACCCCTCCACTTT
CASSLAGVVYSPLHF
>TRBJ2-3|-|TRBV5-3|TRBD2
TGTGCCAGAAGCTTGGAGGCTAGCGGGAACCATGGCAGCACAGATACGCAGTATTTT
CARSLEASGNHGSTDTQYF
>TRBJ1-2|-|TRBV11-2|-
TGTGCCAGCAGCTTAGATTCAAACTATGGCTACACCTTC
CASSLDSNYGYTF
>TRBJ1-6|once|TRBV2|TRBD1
TGTGCCAGCAGTAGGGGACAGGCGGATCCCCTCCACTTT
CASSRGQADPLHF
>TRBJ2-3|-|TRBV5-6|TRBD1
TGTGCCAGCAGCCCAGGGACAGGGGGCCCCACATATACGCAGTATTTT
CASSPGTGGPTYTQYF
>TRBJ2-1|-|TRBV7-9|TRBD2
TGTGCCAGCAGCTTGGGTTTAGCGGGAGAAGCCCCCTACAATGAGCAGTTCTTC
CASSLGLAGEAPYNEQFF
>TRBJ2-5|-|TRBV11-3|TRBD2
TGTGCCAGCAGCTTGACTAGCGGTTGGCGAGAGACCCAGTACTTC
CASSLTSGWRETQYF
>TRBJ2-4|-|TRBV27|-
TGTGCCAGCAGTCCCGCCCTGGAGATTTGGGACATTCAGTACTTC
CASSPALEIWDIQYF
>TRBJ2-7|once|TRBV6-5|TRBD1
TGTGCCAGCAGAACGACAGCCGGGACAGGGAACGAGCAGTACTTC
CASRTTAGTGNEQYF
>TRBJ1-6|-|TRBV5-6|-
TGTGCCAGCAGCTTGTACAGGGACCGGGCGGCCCTCCACTTT
CASSLYRDRAALHF
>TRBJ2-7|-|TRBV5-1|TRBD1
TGCGCCAGCAGCTTGGTGGCAGGGGGTTTCGAGCAGTACTTC
CASSLVAGGFEQYF
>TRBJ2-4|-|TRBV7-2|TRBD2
TGTGCCAGCAGTTTTCGACTAGCGGGGGCCAAAAACATTCAGTACTTC
CASSFRLAGAKNIQYF
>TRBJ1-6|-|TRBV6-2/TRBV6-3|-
TGTGCCAGCAGTTACTCCGGGCGGGGACCTAATTCACCCCTCCACTTT
CASSYSGRGPNSPLHF
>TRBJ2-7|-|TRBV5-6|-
TGTGCCAGCAGCTTGTTAGCCTTAGGTGCCTACGAGCAGTACTTC
CASSLLALGAYEQYF
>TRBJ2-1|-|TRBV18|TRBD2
TGTGCCAGCTCACCACTTCTAAGACTAGCGCAAAATGAGCAGTTCTTC
CASSPLLRLAQNEQFF
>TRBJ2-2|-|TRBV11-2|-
TGTGCCAGCAGCCGAGTTTCCTTTAACACCGGGGAGCTGTTTTTT
CASSRVSFNTGELFF
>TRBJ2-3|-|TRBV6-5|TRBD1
TGTGCCAGCAAGACAGGGGCCAACACAGATACGCAGTATTTT
CASKTGANTDTQYF
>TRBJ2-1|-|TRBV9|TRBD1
TGTGCCAGCAGCCCCCGGACAGGGGGGAATGAGCAGTTCTTC
CASSPRTGGNEQFF
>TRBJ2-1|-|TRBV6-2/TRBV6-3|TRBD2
TGTGCCAGCAGTCCGGGACTAGCGGCTAGTGAGCAGTTCTTC
CASSPGLAASEQFF
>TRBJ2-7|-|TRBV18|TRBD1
TGTGCCAGCTCACCCGGACAGGGCGCCGAGCAGTACTTC
CASSPGQGAEQYF
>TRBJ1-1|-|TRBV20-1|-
TGCAGTGCTAGGCGGACGGAGCGGGCTTTCTTT
CSARRTERAFF
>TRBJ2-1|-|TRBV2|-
TGTGCCAGCAGTGAAGCGCGCCGGACTAAGCGGGCAGGTGGCTACAATGAGCAGTTCTTC
CASSEARRTKRAGGYNEQFF
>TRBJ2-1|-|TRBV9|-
TGTGCCAGCAGCGGGAGTTCTCGCAATGAGCAGTTCTTC
CASSGSSRNEQFF
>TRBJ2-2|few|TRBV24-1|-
TGTGCCACCAGTGATCTCCCACAGGGAGGGCTGGGGCCTTACACCGGGGAGCTGTTTTTT
CATSDLPQGGLGPYTGELFF
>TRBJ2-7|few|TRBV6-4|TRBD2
TGTGCCAGCACTAACCCGGGACTAGCGGGAACGCACGAGCAGTACTTC
CASTNPGLAGTHEQYF
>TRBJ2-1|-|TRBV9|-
TGTGCCAGCAGCTTAGACAGGCAGGGGATCAATGAGCAGTTCTTC
CASSLDRQGINEQFF
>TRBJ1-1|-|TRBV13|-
TGTGCCAGCAACAGACAGTTGGGATCTTTTGAAGCTTTCTTT
CASNRQLGSFEAFF